The subject of this entry is one T cell receptor (beta chain). Only a few counts were recorded for this clone. Its antigen specificity is not known. No per-base quality is available; no much larger clone lies one base away. These data come from a study of blood T cell repertoires in COVID-19 (dated by TCRdb to 2018 to 2021). Study-wide context: Samples from collaborators originated in the United States, Italy and Spain and spanned both the acute and convalescent phases of COVID-19. The material from the prospective study consisted of cDNA or gDNA derived from T cells, B-cell-depleted T cells, or PBMCs. Deeply sampled blood TCRbeta repertoires from subjects exposed to, actively infected with, or recovered from COVID-19 were included in the dataset. The samples were drawn from the first 160 participants of the ongoing ImmuneRACE study and from 1,254 subjects provided by 6 global collaborators. A de-identified subject ID, COVID-19 status, age in years and sex were almost always included in the sample metadata. A freely available public database, intended as a resource for researchers studying the immune response to SARS-CoV-2, is where the repertoires were released. HLA class I and class II types, where available, came from metadata supplied by the sample provider rather than from assay-based typing. The paper's findings and limits, for the study overall: The quantity of clinical and demographic metadata differed by source and by participant and was supplied without curation.

TCRbeta CDR3 regions were amplified from genomic DNA using the immunoSEQ Assay, a bias-controlled multiplex PCR. The paper's processing steps were these. Within the assay, amplification of reference gene primers was used to estimate how many nucleated cells each sample contained. To quantify the absolute abundance of each unique TCRbeta CDR3 rearrangement, sequence reads were collapsed and filtered. For each sample, productive Simpson clonality was calculated as the square root of Simpson's diversity index over productive rearrangements. TCRdb obtained this table from immuneACCESS and retained in-frame rearrangements with V and J assigned. These tables miss some clones; where compared with another copy, unresolved V genes account for less than half of the shortfall, and the remainder is unexplained. That table is the source of V, J and clone size, and D and trimming were worked out from the DNA. The sample table lists about 98,000 clones, roughly 80% of them with a count of one. The ten largest clones add up to about 10% of the sample.

CDR1 is given as MNHEY and CDR2 as SMNVEV, both from the germline V gene (reference sequence). Including cysteine and phenylalanine, the CDR3 has 14 amino acids. Only the CDR3 region is kept as DNA, spanning 42 bases read in frame from base 1. Trimming removed 4 bases from V and 1 base from J; the gene matches leave 3 bases unexplained. Each collaborating institution followed its own protocols to collect whole blood in K2EDTA tubes. For TCRbeta analysis, collaborator samples were shipped as frozen whole blood, as isolated PBMCs, or as DNA extracted from either sample type. The sequence links TRBV27 to TRBJ1-1, with 7 bases in between that match TRBD1. The sample taken for sequencing was peripheral blood. The sequence came from a woman older than 75 with acute or convalescent COVID-19. DNA sequence: TGTGCCAGCAGTTCCTACAGGGGGAACACTGAAGCTTTCTTT. It specifies CASSSYRGNTEAFF.